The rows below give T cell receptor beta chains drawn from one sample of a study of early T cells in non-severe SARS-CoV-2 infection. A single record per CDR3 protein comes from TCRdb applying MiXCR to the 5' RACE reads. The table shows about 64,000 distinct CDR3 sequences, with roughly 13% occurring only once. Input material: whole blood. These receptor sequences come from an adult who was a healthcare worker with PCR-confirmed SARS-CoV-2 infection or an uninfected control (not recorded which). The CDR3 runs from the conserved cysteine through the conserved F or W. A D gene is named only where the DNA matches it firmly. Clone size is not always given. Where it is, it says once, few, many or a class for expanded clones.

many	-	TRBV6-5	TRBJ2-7	TGTGCCAGCAGTTACTCGAACTGGGAGGAGCAGTACTTC	CASSYSNWEEQYF
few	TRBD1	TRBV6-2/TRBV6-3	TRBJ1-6	TGTGCCAGCACCAGACAGGGTACGGATAATTCACCCCTCCACTTT	CASTRQGTDNSPLHF
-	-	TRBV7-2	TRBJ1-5	TGTGCCAGCAGCTTAGTTGGGGCCAATCAGCCCCAGCATTTT	CASSLVGANQPQHF
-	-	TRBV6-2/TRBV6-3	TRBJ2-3	TGTGCCAGCAGTTACGTTGGGGCCAGCACAGATACGCAGTATTTT	CASSYVGASTDTQYF
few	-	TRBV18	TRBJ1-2	TGTGCCAGCTCAGACAACTATGGCTACACCTTC	CASSDNYGYTF
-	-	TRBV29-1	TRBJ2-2	TGCAGCGTTCGGATGACACCCGGGGAGCTGTTTTTT	CSVRMTPGELFF
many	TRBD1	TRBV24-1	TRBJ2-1	TGTGCCACCAGTACAGGGGCTTTCAATGAGCAGTTCTTC	CATSTGAFNEQFF
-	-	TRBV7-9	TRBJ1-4	TGTGCCACCGTACCGGGACAACAAAATGAAAAACTGTTTTTT	CATVPGQQNEKLFF
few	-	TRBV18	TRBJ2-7	TGTGCCAGCTCACCCAGCCGGTCCTCCTACGAGCAGTACTTC	CASSPSRSSYEQYF
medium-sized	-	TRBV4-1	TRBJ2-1	TGCGCCAGCAGCCAAGATTTTAGCGGCGATAACCGCAATGAGCAGTTCTTC	CASSQDFSGDNRNEQFF
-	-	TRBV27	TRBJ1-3	TGTGCCAGCAGTTTACCCGGAGCAGTCATATATTTT	CASSLPGAVIYF
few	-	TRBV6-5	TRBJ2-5	TGTGCCAGCAGTTCACAGACTACCCGCCCGGAGACCCAGTACTTC	CASSSQTTRPETQYF
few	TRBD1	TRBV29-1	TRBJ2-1	TGCAGCGTTGAAGATAACGGACAGGACTACAATGAGCAGTTCTTC	CSVEDNGQDYNEQFF
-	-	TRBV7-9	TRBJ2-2	TGTGCCAGCAGCTCCCCAGGTTGGGGGCATGGCGGGGAGCTGTTTTTT	CASSSPGWGHGGELFF
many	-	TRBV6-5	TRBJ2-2	TGTGCCAGCGTTCCGGGCAGGCCGAACACCGGGGAGCTGTTTTTT	CASVPGRPNTGELFF
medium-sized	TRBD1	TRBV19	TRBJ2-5	TGTGCCAGTAGTATGATGGGACAGGGACAAGAGACCCAGTACTTC	CASSMMGQGQETQYF